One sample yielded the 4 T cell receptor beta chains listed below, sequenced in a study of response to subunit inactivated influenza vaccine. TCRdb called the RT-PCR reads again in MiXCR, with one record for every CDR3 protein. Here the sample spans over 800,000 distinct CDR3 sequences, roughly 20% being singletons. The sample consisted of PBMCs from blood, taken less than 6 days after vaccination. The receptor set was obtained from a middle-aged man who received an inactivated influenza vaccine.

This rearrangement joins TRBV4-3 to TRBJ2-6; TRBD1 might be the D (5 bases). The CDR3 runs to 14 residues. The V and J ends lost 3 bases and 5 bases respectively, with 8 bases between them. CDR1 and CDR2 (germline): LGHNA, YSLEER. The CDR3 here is CASSQNRRANVLTF. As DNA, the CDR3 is TGCGCCAGCAGCCAGAACAGGAGGGCCAACGTCCTGACTTTC.

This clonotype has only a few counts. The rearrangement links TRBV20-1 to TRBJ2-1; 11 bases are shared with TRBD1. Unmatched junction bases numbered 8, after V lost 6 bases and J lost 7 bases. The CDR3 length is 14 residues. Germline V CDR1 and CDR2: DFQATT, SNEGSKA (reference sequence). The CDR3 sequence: CSANGQGALNEQFF. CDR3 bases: TGCAGTGCAAACGGACAGGGGGCTTTGAATGAGCAGTTCTTC.

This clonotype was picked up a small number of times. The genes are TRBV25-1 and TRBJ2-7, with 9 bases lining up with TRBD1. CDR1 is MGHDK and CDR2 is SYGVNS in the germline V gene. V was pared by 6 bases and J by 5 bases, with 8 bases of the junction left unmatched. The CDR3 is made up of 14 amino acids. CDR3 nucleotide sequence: TGTGCCAGCAGATCCGGGACAGGGTCCCACGAGCAGTACTTC. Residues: CASRSGTGSHEQYF.

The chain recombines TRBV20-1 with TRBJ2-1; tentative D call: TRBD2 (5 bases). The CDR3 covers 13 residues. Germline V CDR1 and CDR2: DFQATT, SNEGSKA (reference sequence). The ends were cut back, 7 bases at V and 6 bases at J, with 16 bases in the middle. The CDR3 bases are TGCAGTGAATTGAGGAGCGGCGGCAATGAGCAGTTCTTC. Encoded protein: CSELRSGGNEQFF.